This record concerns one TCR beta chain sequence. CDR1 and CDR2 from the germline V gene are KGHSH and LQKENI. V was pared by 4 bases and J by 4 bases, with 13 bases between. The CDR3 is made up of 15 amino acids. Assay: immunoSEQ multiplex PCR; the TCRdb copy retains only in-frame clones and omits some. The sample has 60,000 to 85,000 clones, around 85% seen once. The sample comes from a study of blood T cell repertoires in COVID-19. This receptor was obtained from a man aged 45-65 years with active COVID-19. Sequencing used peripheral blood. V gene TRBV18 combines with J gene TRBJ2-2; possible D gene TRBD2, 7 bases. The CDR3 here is CASSRGGSGTGELFF. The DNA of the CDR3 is TGTGCCAGCTCACGCGGGGGCTCGGGCACCGGGGAGCTGTTTTTT.